This TCR beta chain was recorded in a study of T cell repertoires in cytomegalovirus infection. Study-level information: Recently identified HLA-C-restricted CMV epitopes were among the peptides used. CMV infection together with matching HLA type was indicated by public TCR beta signatures.

Germline V gene sequence: CDR1 MDHEN, CDR2 SYDVKM. The CDR3 sequence is 15 residues long. V lost 4 bases and J lost 3, with 15 bases in between. Using its own MiXCR run on the reads, TCRdb lists one record per CDR3 protein. The sample yields roughly 90,000 distinct CDR3 sequences, 25% to 35% seen once. Findings of the study overall: Totalled public TCR beta family frequency picked out people who carried CMV plus the relevant HLA. Dominating the ex vivo response were HLA-C-restricted CMV-specific TCR beta clonotypes.

Comments on this clonotype: What it binds is not known.

This sample comprised CD8+ T cells from cultured PBMCs, obtained from culture after CMV antigen stimulation. The gene calls are TRBV28 and TRBJ1-2; D is unclear. This TCR was sampled from a human donor in good health (CMV status not recorded). Some clones in this sample may be carry-over from other donors' samples. The CDR3 coding sequence is TGTGCCAGCAGTTCCTCCCTGGAGGAATACTATGGCTACACCTTC. It specifies CASSSSLEEYYGYTF.